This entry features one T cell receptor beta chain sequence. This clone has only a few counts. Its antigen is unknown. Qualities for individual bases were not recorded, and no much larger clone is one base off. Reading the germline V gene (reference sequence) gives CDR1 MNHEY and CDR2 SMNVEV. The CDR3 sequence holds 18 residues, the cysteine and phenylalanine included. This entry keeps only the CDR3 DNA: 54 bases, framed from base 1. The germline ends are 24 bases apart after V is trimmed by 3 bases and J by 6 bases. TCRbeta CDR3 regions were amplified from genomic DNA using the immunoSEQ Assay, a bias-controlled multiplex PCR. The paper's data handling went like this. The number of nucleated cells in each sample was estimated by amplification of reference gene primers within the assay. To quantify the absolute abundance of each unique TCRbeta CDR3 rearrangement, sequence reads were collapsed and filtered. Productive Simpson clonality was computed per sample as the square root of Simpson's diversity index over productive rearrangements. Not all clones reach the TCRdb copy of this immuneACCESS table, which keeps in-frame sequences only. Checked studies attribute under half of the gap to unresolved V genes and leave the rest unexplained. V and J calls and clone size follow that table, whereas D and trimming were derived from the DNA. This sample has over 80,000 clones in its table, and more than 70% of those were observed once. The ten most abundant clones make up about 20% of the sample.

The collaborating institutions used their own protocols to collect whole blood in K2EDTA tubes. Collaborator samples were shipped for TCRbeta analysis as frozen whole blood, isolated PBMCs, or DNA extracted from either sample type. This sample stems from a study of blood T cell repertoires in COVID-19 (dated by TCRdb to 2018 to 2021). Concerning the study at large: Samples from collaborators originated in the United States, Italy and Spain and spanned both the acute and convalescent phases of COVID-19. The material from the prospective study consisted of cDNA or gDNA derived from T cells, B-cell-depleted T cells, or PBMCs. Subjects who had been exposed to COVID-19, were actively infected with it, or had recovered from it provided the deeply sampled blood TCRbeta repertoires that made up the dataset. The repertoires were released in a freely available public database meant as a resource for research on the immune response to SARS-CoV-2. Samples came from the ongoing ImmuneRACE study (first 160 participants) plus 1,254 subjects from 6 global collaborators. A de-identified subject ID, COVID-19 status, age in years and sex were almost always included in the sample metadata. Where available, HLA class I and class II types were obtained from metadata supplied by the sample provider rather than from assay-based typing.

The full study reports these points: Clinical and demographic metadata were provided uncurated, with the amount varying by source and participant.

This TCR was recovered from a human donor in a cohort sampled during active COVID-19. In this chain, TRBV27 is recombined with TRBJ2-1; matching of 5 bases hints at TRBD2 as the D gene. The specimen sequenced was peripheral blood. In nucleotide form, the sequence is TGTGCCAGCAGTTTTGGGATTGGGAGCATCCCGGGGTTCAATGAGCAGTTCTTC. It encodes CASSFGIGSIPGFNEQFF.